The rows below give T cell receptor beta chains drawn from one sample of a study of T cell responses to AZD1222 COVID-19 vaccine. TCRdb's copy holds only in-frame clones and misses some; the assay was immunoSEQ multiplex PCR. There are around 140,000 clones in the sample; approximately 90% occur only once, and about a fifth lies in the top ten. The source material was peripheral blood, sampled on day 0 of AZD1222 vaccination. These receptors were collected from an adult in good health. Both conserved end residues are part of each CDR3. The order of the fields is J gene, V gene, D gene, CDR3 length, clone size, CDR3 DNA, CDR3 protein. D genes are given only for firm matches. Size is stated for part of the rows, as once, few or many counts, or as a class when the clone is expanded.

>TRBJ1-5|TRBV6-2/TRBV6-3|TRBD1|15|-
TGTGCCAGCAGTACGACAGGGTTTGGGAATCAGCCCCAGCATTTT
CASSTTGFGNQPQHF
>TRBJ2-1|TRBV9|TRBD1|14|-
TGTGCCAGCTCTGGGGGACAGGGCTCGGATGAGCAGTTCTTC
CASSGGQGSDEQFF
>TRBJ2-7|TRBV11-2|TRBD1|14|-
TGTGCCAGCAGCGTGGACAGGGGCTACTACGAGCAGTACTTC
CASSVDRGYYEQYF
>TRBJ2-1|TRBV28|-|11|once
TGTGCCAGCACGGCATACAATGAGCAGTTCTTC
CASTAYNEQFF
>TRBJ2-5|TRBV3-1/TRBV3-2|TRBD2|20|-
TGTGCCAGCAGCCAGTCTGAAGGGGGACTAGGTGTGCGGAGCCAAGAGACCCAGTACTTC
CASSQSEGGLGVRSQETQYF
>TRBJ1-4|TRBV6-5|-|14|-
TGTGCCAGCAGCCCCACTCACGGGGCTGAAAAACTGTTTTTT
CASSPTHGAEKLFF
>TRBJ2-2|TRBV5-1|TRBD2|16|-
TGCGCCAGCAGCCCCAATGTAGCGGGGGTGACCGGGGAGCTGTTTTTT
CASSPNVAGVTGELFF
>TRBJ2-5|TRBV24-1|TRBD2|15|-
TGTGCCACCAGTGTCCCCGGGGGGGGCGTGGAGACCCAGTACTTC
CATSVPGGGVETQYF
>TRBJ1-2|TRBV6-5|-|12|-
TGTGCCAGCAGTTACAGCCGTGGTAGCTACACCTTC
CASSYSRGSYTF
>TRBJ2-7|TRBV13|TRBD1|14|-
TGTGCCAGCAGCTCGCAGACAGGGGAATACGAGCAGTACTTC
CASSSQTGEYEQYF